In its sample, the clone carrying this TCR beta chain was seen once. Its antigen remains unidentified. This sample is part of a study of cytomegalovirus exposure and HLA in healthy donors. Study observations and caveats: Per published reports, the classifier diagnosed cytomegalovirus status with high specificity and sensitivity. The study designated roughly 150 TCR beta chains cytomegalovirus-associated.

The CDR3 totals 13 residues. In germline, CDR1 is LGHNA, CDR2 YNFKEQ. V was trimmed by 10 bases and J by 0 bases, leaving 11 bases between them. The primer mix had 60 Vbeta and 13 Jbeta primers. TCRdb keeps only in-frame clones here, not all; method: immunoSEQ multiplex PCR. The sample holds over 150,000 clones, approximately 79% seen once. This clonotype was sampled from a man aged 40-55 years in good health and CMV-seronegative. The sample comprised PBMCs. V gene TRBV4-2 combines with J gene TRBJ2-3; D gene unclear. In DNA form, the CDR3 reads TGTGCCACGGGTGCCCCTAGCACAGATACGCAGTATTTT. Translation: CATGAPSTDTQYF.